The clone carrying this TCR beta chain was seen repeatedly, ten times or more. Its antigen remains unidentified. Germline CDR1 reads DFQATT; CDR2 reads SNEGSKA (reference sequence). CDR3 length: 14 residues. The J segment lost 0 bases and the V segment lost 3 bases, leaving 2 bases of the junction unmatched. This sample stems from a study of neurological immune-mediated disorders. Regarding the study as a whole: The repertoires of 18 of 34 multiple sclerosis patients were placed by phylogenetic grouping in a single related-CDR3 cluster, which may be a signature.

The cDNA was synthesized by 5'RACE incorporating 10-nucleotide random UMIs. TCRdb re-called the 5' RACE reads with MiXCR, one entry per CDR3 protein. The sample contains tens of thousands of distinct CDR3 sequences, around 4% of which appear only once. Sequenced input: PBMCs. This sequence originates from a man in his 60s with multiple sclerosis. The chain carries TRBV20-1 and TRBJ1-5; 7 bases match TRBD1. The CDR3 loop reads CSASTGASNQPQHF. As DNA, the CDR3 is TGCAGTGCTAGTACAGGGGCTAGCAATCAGCCCCAGCATTTT.